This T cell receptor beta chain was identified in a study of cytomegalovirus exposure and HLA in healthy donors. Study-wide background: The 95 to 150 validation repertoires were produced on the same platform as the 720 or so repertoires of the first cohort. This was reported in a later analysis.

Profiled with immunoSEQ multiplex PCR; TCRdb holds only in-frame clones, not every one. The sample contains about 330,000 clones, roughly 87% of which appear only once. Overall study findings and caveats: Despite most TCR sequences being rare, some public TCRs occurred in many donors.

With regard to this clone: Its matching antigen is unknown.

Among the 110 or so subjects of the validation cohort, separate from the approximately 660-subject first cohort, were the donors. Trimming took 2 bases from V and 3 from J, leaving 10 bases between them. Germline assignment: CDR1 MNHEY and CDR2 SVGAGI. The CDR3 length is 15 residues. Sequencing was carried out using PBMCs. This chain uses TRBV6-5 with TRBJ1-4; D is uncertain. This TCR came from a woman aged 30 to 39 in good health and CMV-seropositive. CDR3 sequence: CASSYVLEANEKLFF. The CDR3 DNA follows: TGTGCCAGCAGTTACGTACTCGAGGCTAATGAAAAACTGTTTTTT.